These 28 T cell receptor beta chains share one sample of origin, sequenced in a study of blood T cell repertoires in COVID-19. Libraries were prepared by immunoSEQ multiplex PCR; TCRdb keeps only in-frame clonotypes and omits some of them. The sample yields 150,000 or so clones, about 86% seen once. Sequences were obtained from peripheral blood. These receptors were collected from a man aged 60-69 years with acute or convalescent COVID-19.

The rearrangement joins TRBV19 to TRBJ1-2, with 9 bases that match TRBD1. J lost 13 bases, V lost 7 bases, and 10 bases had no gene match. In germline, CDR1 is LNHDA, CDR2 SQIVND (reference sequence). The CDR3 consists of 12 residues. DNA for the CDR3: TGTGCCAGTAACCCGGGACAGGGTTGGCTCACCTTC. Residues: CASNPGQGWLTF.

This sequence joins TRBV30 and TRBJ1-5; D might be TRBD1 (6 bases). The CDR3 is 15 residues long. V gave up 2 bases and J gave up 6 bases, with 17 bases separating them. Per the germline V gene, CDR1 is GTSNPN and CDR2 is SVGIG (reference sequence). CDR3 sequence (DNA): TGTGCCTGGAGTTATAAGGGGGGGTCAGCTCAGCCCCAGCATTTT. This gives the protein CAWSYKGGSAQPQHF.

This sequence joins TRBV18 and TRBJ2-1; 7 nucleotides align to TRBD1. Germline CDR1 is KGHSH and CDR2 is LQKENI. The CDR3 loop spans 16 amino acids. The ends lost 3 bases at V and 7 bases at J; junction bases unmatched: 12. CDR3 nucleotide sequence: TGTGCCAGCTCACCGCGGAATAAGCAACAGGGGAATGAGCAGTTCTTC. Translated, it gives CASSPRNKQQGNEQFF.

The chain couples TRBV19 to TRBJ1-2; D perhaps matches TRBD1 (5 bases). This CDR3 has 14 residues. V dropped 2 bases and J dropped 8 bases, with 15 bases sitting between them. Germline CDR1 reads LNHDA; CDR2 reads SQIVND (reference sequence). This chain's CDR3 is CASSIPVSAGGYTF. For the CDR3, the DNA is TGTGCCAGTAGTATACCTGTCTCGGCAGGGGGCTACACCTTC.

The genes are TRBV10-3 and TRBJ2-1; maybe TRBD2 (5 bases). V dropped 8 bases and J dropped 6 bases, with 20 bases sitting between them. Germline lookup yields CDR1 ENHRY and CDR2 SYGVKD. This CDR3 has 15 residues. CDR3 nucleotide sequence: TGTGCCATCTCCCCGGACTCGCTTTGGTCCAATGAGCAGTTCTTC. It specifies CAISPDSLWSNEQFF.

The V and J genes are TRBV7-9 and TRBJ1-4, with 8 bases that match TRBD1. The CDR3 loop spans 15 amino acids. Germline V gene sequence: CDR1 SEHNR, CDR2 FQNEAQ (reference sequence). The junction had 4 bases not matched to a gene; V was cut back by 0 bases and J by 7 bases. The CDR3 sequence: CASSLAGQGAEKLFF. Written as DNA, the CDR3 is TGTGCCAGCAGCTTAGCGGGGCAGGGGGCTGAAAAACTGTTTTTT. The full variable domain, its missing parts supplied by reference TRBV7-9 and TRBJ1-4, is DTGVSQNPRHKITKRGQNVTFRCDPISEHNRLYWYRQTLGQGPEFLTYFQNEAQLEKSRLLSDRFSAERPKGSFSTLEIQRTEQGDSAMYLCASSLAGQGAEKLFFGSGTQLSVL.

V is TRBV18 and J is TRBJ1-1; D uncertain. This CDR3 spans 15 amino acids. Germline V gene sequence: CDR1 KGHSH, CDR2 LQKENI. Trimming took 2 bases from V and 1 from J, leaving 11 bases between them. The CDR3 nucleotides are TGTGCCAGCTCACCAGAAGGGAGACAGAACACTGAAGCTTTCTTT. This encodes CASSPEGRQNTEAFF. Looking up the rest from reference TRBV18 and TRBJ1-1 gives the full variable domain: NAGVMQNPRHLVRRRGQEARLRCSPMKGHSHVYWYRQLPEEGLKFMVYLQKENIIDESGMPKERFSAEFPKEGPSILRIQQVVRGDSAAYFCASSPEGRQNTEAFFGQGTRLTVV.

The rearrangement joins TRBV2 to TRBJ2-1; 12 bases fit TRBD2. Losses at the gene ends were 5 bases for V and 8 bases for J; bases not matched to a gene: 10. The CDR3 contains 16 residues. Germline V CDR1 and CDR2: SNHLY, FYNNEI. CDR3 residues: CASSRRGLAGGHEQFF. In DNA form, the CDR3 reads TGTGCCAGCAGTCGACGAGGGCTAGCGGGAGGGCATGAGCAGTTCTTC.

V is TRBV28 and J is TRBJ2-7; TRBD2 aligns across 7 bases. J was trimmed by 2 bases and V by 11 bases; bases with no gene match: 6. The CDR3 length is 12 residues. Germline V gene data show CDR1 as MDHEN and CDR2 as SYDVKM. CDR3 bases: TGTGCCGCGGGGGACTTCACCTACGAGCAGTACTTC. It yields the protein CAAGDFTYEQYF. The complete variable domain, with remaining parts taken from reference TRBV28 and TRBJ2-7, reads DVKVTQSSRYLVKRTGEKVFLECVQDMDHENMFWYRQDPGLGLRLIYFSYDVKMKEKGDIPEGYSVSREKKERFSLILESASTNQTSMYLCAAGDFTYEQYFGPGTRLTVT.

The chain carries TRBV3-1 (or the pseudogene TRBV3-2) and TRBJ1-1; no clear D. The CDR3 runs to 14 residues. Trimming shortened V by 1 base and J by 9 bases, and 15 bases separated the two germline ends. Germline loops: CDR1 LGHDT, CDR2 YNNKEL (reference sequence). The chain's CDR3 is CASSQVGSNLQAFF. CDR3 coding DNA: TGTGCCAGCAGCCAAGTAGGGAGCAATCTCCAAGCTTTCTTT.

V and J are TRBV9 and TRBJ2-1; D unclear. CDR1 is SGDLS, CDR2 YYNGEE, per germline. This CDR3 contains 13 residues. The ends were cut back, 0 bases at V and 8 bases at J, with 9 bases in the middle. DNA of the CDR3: TGTGCCAGCAGCGTAGGCCCAGATGATGAGCAGTTCTTC. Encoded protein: CASSVGPDDEQFF.

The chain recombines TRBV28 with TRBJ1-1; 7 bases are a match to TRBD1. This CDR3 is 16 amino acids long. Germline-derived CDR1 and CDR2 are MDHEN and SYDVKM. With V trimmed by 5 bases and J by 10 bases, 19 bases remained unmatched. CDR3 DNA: TGTGCCAGCAGTACAGGGGCCCCGATCCCCCAACTAGGAGCTTTCTTT. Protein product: CASSTGAPIPQLGAFF. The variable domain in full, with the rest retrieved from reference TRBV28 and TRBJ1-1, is DVKVTQSSRYLVKRTGEKVFLECVQDMDHENMFWYRQDPGLGLRLIYFSYDVKMKEKGDIPEGYSVSREKKERFSLILESASTNQTSMYLCASSTGAPIPQLGAFFGQGTRLTVV.

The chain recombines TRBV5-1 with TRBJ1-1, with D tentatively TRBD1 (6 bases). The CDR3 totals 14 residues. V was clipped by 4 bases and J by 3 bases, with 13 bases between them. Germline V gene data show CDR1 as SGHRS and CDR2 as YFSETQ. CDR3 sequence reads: CASSTGTPYTEAFF. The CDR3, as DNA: TGCGCCAGCAGCACCGGGACACCCTACACTGAAGCTTTCTTT.

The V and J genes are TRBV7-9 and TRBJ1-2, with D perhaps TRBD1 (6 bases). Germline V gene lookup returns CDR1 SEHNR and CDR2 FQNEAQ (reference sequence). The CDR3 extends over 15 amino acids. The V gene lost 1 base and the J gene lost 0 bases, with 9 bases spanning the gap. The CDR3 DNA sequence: TGTGCCAGCAGCTTAGGCGGGGGCCCTAACTATGGCTACACCTTC. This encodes CASSLGGGPNYGYTF.

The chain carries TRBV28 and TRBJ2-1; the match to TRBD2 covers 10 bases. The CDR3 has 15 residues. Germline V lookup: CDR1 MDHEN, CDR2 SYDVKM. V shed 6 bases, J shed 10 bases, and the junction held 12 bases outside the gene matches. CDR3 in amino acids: CASRPSGRAGEEQFF. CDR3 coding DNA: TGTGCCAGCAGACCCAGCGGGAGGGCCGGGGAGGAGCAGTTCTTC.

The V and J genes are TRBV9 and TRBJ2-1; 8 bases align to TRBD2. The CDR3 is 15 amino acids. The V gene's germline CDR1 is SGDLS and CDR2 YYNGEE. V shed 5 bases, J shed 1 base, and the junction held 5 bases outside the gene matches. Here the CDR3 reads CASRPTSGSYNEQFF. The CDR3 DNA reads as TGTGCCAGCAGACCTACTAGCGGATCCTACAATGAGCAGTTCTTC.

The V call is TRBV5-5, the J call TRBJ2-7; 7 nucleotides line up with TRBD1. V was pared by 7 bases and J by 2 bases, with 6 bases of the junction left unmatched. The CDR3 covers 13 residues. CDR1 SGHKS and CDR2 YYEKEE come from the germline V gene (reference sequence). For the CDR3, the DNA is TGTGCCAGCGGACTGACAGGGACCTACGAGCAGTACTTC. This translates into CASGLTGTYEQYF.

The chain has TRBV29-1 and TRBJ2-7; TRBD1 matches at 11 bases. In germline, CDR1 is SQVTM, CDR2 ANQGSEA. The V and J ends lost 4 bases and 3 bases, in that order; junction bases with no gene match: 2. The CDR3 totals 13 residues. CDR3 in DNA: TGCAGCGTTGCGGGACAGGGGGTCTACGAGCAGTACTTC. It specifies CSVAGQGVYEQYF.

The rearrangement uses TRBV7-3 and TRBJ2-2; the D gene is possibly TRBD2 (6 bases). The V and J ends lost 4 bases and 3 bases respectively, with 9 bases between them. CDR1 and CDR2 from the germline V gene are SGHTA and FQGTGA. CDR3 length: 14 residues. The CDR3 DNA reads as TGTGCCAGCAGCTCGGGACTTTACACCGGGGAGCTGTTTTTT. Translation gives CASSSGLYTGELFF.

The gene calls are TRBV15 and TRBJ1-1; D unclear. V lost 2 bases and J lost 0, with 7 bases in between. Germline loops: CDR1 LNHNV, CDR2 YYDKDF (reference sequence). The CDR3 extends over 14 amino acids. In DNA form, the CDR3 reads TGTGCCACCAGCAGAACTCTCATGAACACTGAAGCTTTCTTT. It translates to CATSRTLMNTEAFF.

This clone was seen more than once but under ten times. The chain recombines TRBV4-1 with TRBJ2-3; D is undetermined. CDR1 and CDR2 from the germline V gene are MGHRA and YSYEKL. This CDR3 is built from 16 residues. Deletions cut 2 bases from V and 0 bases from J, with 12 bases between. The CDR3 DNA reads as TGCGCCAGCAGCCAAAATCCAGCGCTTAGCACAGATACGCAGTATTTT. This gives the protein CASSQNPALSTDTQYF.

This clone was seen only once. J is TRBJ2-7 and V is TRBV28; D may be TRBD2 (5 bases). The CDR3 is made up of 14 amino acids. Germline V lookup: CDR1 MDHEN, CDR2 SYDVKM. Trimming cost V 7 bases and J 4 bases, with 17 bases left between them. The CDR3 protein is CASTKGGYRYEQYF. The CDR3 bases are TGTGCCAGCACCAAAGGCGGGTATCGGTACGAGCAGTACTTC. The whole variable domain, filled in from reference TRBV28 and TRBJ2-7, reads DVKVTQSSRYLVKRTGEKVFLECVQDMDHENMFWYRQDPGLGLRLIYFSYDVKMKEKGDIPEGYSVSREKKERFSLILESASTNQTSMYLCASTKGGYRYEQYFGPGTRLTVT.

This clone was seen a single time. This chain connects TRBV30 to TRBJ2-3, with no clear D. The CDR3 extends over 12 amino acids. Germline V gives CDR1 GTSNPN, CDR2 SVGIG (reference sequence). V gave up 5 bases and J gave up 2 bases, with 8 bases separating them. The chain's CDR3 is CAWGALTDTQYF. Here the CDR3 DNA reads TGTGCCTGGGGAGCCCTCACAGATACGCAGTATTTT.

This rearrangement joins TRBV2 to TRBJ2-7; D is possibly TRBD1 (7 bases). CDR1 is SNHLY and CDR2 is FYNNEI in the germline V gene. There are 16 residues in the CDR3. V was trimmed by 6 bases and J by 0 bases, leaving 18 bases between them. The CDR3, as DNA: TGTGCCAGCAGCGGGGGCCCGGGACAGAGCTCCTACGAGCAGTACTTC. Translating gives CASSGGPGQSSYEQYF.

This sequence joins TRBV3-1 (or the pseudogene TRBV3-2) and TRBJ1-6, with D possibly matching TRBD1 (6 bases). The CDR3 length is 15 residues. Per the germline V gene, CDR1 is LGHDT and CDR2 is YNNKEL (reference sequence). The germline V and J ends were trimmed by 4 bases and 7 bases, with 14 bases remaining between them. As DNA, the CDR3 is TGTGCCAGCAGCCCGCTGCAGGGGCCGAATTCACCCCTCCACTTT. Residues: CASSPLQGPNSPLHF.

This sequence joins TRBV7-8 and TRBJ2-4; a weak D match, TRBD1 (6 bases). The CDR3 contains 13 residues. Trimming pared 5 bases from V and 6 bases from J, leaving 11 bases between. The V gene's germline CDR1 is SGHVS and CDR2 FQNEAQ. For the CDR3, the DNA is TGTGCCAGCAGCACCCAACAGGGAAACATTCAGTACTTC. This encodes CASSTQQGNIQYF.

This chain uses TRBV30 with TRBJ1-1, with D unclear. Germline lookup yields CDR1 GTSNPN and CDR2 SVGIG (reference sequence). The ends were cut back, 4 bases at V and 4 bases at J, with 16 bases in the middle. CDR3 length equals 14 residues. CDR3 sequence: CAWTVPRSGTEAFF. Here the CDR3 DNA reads TGTGCCTGGACTGTTCCAAGGAGCGGCACTGAAGCTTTCTTT.

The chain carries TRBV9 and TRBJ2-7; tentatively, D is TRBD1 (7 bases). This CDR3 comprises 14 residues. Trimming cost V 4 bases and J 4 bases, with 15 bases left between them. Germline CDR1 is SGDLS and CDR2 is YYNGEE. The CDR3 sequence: CASSFSQGGYEQYF. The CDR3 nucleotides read TGTGCCAGCAGCTTCAGCCAGGGGGGTTACGAGCAGTACTTC.